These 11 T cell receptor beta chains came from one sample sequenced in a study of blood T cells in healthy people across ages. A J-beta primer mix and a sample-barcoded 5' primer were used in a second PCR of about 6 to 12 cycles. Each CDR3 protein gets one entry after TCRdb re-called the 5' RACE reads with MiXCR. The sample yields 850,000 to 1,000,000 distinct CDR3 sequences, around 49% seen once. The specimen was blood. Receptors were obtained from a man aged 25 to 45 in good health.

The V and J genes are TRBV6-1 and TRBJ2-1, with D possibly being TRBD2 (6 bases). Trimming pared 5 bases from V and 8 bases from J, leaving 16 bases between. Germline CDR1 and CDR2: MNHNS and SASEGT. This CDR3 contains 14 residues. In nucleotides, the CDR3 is TGTGCCAGCAGTTGGGGGACGGGAGTACATGAGCAGTTCTTC. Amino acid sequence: CASSWGTGVHEQFF.

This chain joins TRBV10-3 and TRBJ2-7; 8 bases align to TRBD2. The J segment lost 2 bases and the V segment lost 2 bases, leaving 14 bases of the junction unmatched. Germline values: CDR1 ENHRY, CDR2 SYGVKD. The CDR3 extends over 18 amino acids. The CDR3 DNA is TGTGCCATCAGTGAGACAAAGGGACTAGGCCTAACGACCTACGAGCAGTACTTC. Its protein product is CAISETKGLGLTTYEQYF.

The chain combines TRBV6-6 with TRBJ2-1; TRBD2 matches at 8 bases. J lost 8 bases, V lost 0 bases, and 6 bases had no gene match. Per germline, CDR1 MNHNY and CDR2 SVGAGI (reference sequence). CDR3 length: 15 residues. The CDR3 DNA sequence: TGTGCCAGCAGTTACTCTGAGACTAGCGTCTATGAGCAGTTCTTC. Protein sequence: CASSYSETSVYEQFF.

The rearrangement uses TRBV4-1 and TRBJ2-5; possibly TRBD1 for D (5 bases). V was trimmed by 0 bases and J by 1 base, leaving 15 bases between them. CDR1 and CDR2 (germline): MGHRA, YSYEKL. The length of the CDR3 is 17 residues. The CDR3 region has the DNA TGCGCCAGCAGCCAAGATCGAGTACAGGACGGCCAAGAGACCCAGTACTTC. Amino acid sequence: CASSQDRVQDGQETQYF.

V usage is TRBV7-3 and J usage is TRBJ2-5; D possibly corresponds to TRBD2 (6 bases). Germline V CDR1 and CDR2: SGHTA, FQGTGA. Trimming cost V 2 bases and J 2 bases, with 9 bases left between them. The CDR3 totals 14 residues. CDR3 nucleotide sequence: TGTGCCAGCAGCTTAGACGGGGGTCAAGAGACCCAGTACTTC. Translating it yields CASSLDGGQETQYF.

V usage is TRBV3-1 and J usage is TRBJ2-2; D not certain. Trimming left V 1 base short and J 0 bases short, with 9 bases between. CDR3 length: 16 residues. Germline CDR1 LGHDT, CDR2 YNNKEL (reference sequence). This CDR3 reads CASSQVVNANTGELFF. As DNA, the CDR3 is TGTGCCAGCAGCCAAGTCGTCAACGCGAACACCGGGGAGCTGTTTTTT.

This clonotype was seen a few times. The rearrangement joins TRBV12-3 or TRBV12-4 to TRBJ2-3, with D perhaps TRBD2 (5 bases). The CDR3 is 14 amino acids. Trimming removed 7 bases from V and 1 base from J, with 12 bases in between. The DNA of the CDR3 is TGTGCCAGCAAGCTCCCCGGGGGCACAGATACGCAGTATTTT. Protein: CASKLPGGTDTQYF.

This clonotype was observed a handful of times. The CDR3 DNA reads TGTGCCAGCAGTGAAACGGGATTCGGTAATGAAAAACTGTTTTTT. It codes for CASSETGFGNEKLFF. The chain employs TRBV25-1 and TRBJ1-4; D unresolved. Trimming shortened V by 2 bases and J by 4 bases, and 11 bases separated the two germline ends. Germline V lookup: CDR1 MGHDK, CDR2 SYGVNS. This CDR3 spans 15 amino acids.

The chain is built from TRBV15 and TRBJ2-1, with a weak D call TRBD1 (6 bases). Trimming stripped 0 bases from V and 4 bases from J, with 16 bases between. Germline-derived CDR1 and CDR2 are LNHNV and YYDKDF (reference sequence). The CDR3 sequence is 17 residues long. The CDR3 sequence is CATSREFGGRSYNEQFF. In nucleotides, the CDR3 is TGTGCCACCAGCAGAGAATTTGGGGGCAGGTCATACAATGAGCAGTTCTTC.

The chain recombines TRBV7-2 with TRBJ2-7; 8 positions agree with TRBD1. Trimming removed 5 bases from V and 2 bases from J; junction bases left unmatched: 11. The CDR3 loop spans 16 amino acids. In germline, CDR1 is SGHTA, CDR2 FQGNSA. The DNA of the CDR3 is TGTGCCAGCAGCGAGGCAGGGGGCCGAATTACCTACGAGCAGTACTTC. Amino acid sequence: CASSEAGGRITYEQYF.

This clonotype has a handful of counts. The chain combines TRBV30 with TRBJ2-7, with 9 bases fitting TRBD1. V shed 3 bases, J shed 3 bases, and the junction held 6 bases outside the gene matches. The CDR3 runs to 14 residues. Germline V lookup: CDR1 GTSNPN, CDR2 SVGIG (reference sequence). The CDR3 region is CAWSTGTGNYEQYF. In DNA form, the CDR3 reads TGTGCCTGGAGCACCGGGACAGGGAACTACGAGCAGTACTTC.